The present T cell receptor beta chain was sequenced within a study of regulatory T cells in long-lasting Graves disease. Study context: The antithyroid drugs taken by newly diagnosed Graves' patients had been used for under 3 months.

The study, taken as a whole, reports: Persistent disease samples used TRBV28, TRBJ1-2 and TRBJ2-5 preferentially.

CDR3 regions were amplified by Arm-PCR using iRepertoire HTBI primers to build TCR beta libraries. TCRdb itself ran the multiplex PCR reads through MiXCR, one entry per CDR3 protein. The sample contains 620,000 or so distinct CDR3 sequences, roughly 15% of which appear only once. Noted time point: newly diagnosed GD, antithyroid drugs for less than 3 months. PBMC RNA was the source of the TCR library. CDR3 length: 12 amino acids. With 4 bases removed from V and 6 bases from J, the gap between germline ends came to 9 bases. Germline-derived CDR1 and CDR2 are SNHLY and FYNNEI. This clonotype was picked up many times. Its specificity is unknown. Separately, the same data were catalogued under a study of T cells in Graves' hyperthyroidism and ophthalmopathy.

The chain recombines TRBV2 with TRBJ1-1; D unclear. The specimen was peripheral blood mononuclear cells (PBMCs), collected at new diagnosis, from a patient treated with antithyroid drugs. The receptor was isolated from a woman aged 25 to 39 with Graves disease. CDR3 DNA: TGTGCCAGCAGTGGGGCAGTCGCTGAAGCTTTCTTT. This sequence encodes CASSGAVAEAFF.